Below are 26 T cell receptor beta chains sequenced from a single sample in a study of cytomegalovirus exposure and HLA in healthy donors. PCR was performed using 60 Vbeta and 13 Jbeta primers. Clones were sequenced by immunoSEQ multiplex PCR, and TCRdb holds only the in-frame ones, with some missing. The table records about 150,000 clones, over 80% of them present only once. Sequenced material: PBMCs. These receptors all come from a woman aged 18 to 35 in good health and CMV-seronegative.

The rearrangement links TRBV5-1 to TRBJ1-2; 8 nucleotides align to TRBD1. After removal of 3 bases from V and 8 bases from J, the junction contained 9 bases not matched to a gene. From germline, CDR1 is SGHRS and CDR2 YFSETQ. This CDR3 has 14 residues. CDR3 sequence reads: CASSSRTDRGGYTF. The CDR3 region has the DNA TGCGCCAGCAGCTCCCGTACCGACAGGGGCGGCTACACCTTC.

The chain recombines TRBV19 with TRBJ2-5; D possibly corresponds to TRBD2 (6 bases). V was cut by 3 bases and J by 2 bases, with 16 bases left in between. Germline V gene data show CDR1 as LNHDA and CDR2 as SQIVND (reference sequence). This CDR3 region has 16 residues. The CDR3 coding sequence is TGTGCCAGTAGTATCGAAGTTAGCGGCATACAAGAGACCCAGTACTTC. Protein sequence: CASSIEVSGIQETQYF.

This clone was found once. The chain couples TRBV5-6 to TRBJ1-1, with TRBD1 matching 7 bases. The CDR3 has 14 amino acids. Trimming cost V 2 bases and J 11 bases; bases outside gene matches: 12. CDR1 and CDR2 (germline): SGHDT, YYEEEE. CDR3 sequence reads: CASSFWTGGRGAFF. The DNA of the CDR3 is TGTGCCAGCAGCTTTTGGACAGGCGGTAGGGGGGCTTTCTTT.

The chain joins TRBV5-5 to TRBJ2-7, with 8 bases that match TRBD1. V lost 2 bases and J lost 3; bases outside the gene matches: 10. The CDR3 is 16 amino acids. Germline V gives CDR1 SGHKS, CDR2 YYEKEE (reference sequence). CDR3 bases: TGTGCCAGCAGCTTAACCCCGGACAGGGTAGGCTACGAGCAGTACTTC. It translates to CASSLTPDRVGYEQYF.

The chain has TRBV5-1 and TRBJ1-2; a possible D gene is TRBD1 (5 bases). CDR3 size: 13 residues. V lost 5 bases and J 3 bases, leaving 11 bases between the germline ends. CDR1 is SGHRS and CDR2 is YFSETQ in the germline V gene. The CDR3 is CASSATAHYGYTF. Here the CDR3 DNA reads TGCGCCAGCAGTGCGACAGCCCACTATGGCTACACCTTC.

The V call is TRBV9, the J call TRBJ2-2; D is unresolved. Per germline, CDR1 SGDLS and CDR2 YYNGEE. V was trimmed by 4 bases and J by 7 bases, leaving 11 bases between them. This CDR3 is built from 13 residues. This chain's CDR3 is CASSPSVFGELFF. CDR3 in DNA: TGTGCCAGCAGCCCCAGCGTATTCGGGGAGCTGTTTTTT.

This clone was picked up one time. The gene calls are TRBV6-1 and TRBJ1-1; 8 positions match TRBD1. V lost 5 bases to trimming and J lost 4 bases; unmatched junction nucleotides: 9. Germline V gives CDR1 MNHNS, CDR2 SASEGT. This CDR3 contains 15 residues. The CDR3 DNA reads TGTGCCAGCAGTCAGACGACAGGGGTGGGCACTGAAGCTTTCTTT. Its protein product is CASSQTTGVGTEAFF.

CDR3 nucleotide sequence: TGTGCCATCAGTGGGGGACTAGACCGCACAGATACGCAGTATTTT. Protein product: CAISGGLDRTDTQYF. The chain uses TRBV10-3 and TRBJ2-3, with 8 bases that match TRBD2. CDR1 and CDR2 (germline): ENHRY, SYGVKD. There are 15 residues in the CDR3. The junction had 4 bases not matched to a gene; V was cut back by 4 bases and J by 1 base.

This clone turned up a few times. V gene TRBV9 combines with J gene TRBJ2-1, with D tentatively TRBD2 (5 bases). The CDR3 sequence is 15 residues long. In germline, CDR1 is SGDLS, CDR2 YYNGEE. The V end was cut by 0 bases, the J end by 7 bases, with 14 bases between. CDR3 nucleotides: TGTGCCAGCAGCGTAGCCGCGGGCCAACTGAATGAGCAGTTCTTC. Translated, it gives CASSVAAGQLNEQFF.

The chain joins TRBV5-6 to TRBJ2-7, with TRBD2 identical over 8 bases. Unmatched junction bases numbered 12, after V lost 4 bases and J lost 3 bases. The CDR3 extends over 16 amino acids. From germline, CDR1 is SGHDT and CDR2 YYEEEE. The CDR3: CASSLYGGGGIYEQYF. CDR3 DNA: TGTGCCAGCAGCCTGTATGGGGGCGGGGGGATCTACGAGCAGTACTTC.

The genes are TRBV27 and TRBJ1-2, with D unclear. The V end lost 4 bases, the J end lost 3 bases, and 21 bases lay between the germline ends. Germline V lookup: CDR1 MNHEY, CDR2 SMNVEV (reference sequence). CDR3 length: 17 residues. CDR3 DNA sequence: TGTGCCAGCAGTTCCTCGGGAGTGGCCGGCCACTACTATGGCTACACCTTC. This translates into CASSSSGVAGHYYGYTF.

The rearrangement links TRBV28 to TRBJ2-5; D remains unclear. Gene TRBJ2-7 matches the end of the DNA better, so the J call may be wrong. This CDR3 has 13 residues. Germline V gene data show CDR1 as MDHEN and CDR2 as SYDVKM. CDR3 bases: TGTGCCAGCCAGGTGGCAGCAGCCTACGAGCAGTACTTC. It codes for CASQVAAAYEQYF.

The V and J genes are TRBV5-4 and TRBJ2-7; D possibly corresponds to TRBD2 (6 bases). The germline V and J ends were trimmed by 1 base and 5 bases, with 10 bases remaining between them. Germline V gene lookup returns CDR1 SGHNT and CDR2 YYREEE (reference sequence). CDR3 length equals 13 residues. Here the CDR3 reads CASSLRGSNEQYF. The CDR3 DNA reads as TGTGCCAGCAGCTTGCGGGGGTCGAACGAGCAGTACTTC. The whole variable domain, remainder taken from reference TRBV5-4 and TRBJ2-7, is ETGVTQSPTHLIKTRGQQVTLRCSSQSGHNTVSWYQQALGQGPQFIFQYYREEENGRGNFPPRFSGLQFPNYSSELNVNALELDDSALYLCASSLRGSNEQYFGPGTRLTVT.

The chain has TRBV6-4 and TRBJ2-7, with 9 bases matching TRBD1. The V and J ends lost 8 bases and 4 bases, in that order; junction bases with no gene match: 3. The CDR3 is 12 residues long. Germline values: CDR1 MRHNA, CDR2 SNTAGT. Written as DNA, the CDR3 is TGTGCCAGCTCACAGGGGGCGTACGAGCAGTACTTC. Translated, it gives CASSQGAYEQYF.

This sequence joins TRBV18 and TRBJ1-4, with 7 positions matching TRBD1. The CDR3 runs to 15 residues. Germline V lookup: CDR1 KGHSH, CDR2 LQKENI. V gave up 4 bases and J gave up 1 base; unmatched junction bases: 3. CDR3 in DNA: TGTGCCAGCTCACGCCGGGACAGAACTAATGAAAAACTGTTTTTT. This translates into CASSRRDRTNEKLFF.

This chain links TRBV10-3 with TRBJ1-1; 7 nucleotides agree with TRBD1. Germline V lookup: CDR1 ENHRY, CDR2 SYGVKD. The CDR3 runs 13 residues. After removal of 5 bases from V and 9 bases from J, the junction contained 9 bases not matched to a gene. CDR3 sequence reads: CAISTDREYKAFF. For the CDR3, the DNA is TGTGCCATCAGTACTGACAGGGAGTATAAAGCTTTCTTT.

The J gene is TRBJ2-7, the V gene TRBV28; 14 nucleotides align to TRBD2. V lost 5 bases to trimming and J lost 2 bases; unmatched junction nucleotides: 8. Germline CDR1 and CDR2: MDHEN and SYDVKM. This CDR3 has 17 amino acids. The CDR3 sequence: CASSRTSGGLMTYEQYF. The CDR3 DNA is TGTGCCAGCAGTAGGACTAGCGGGGGGTTAATGACCTACGAGCAGTACTTC. The variable domain in full, completed from reference TRBV28 and TRBJ2-7, reads DVKVTQSSRYLVKRTGEKVFLECVQDMDHENMFWYRQDPGLGLRLIYFSYDVKMKEKGDIPEGYSVSREKKERFSLILESASTNQTSMYLCASSRTSGGLMTYEQYFGPGTRLTVT.

CDR3 coding DNA: TGTGCCAGCTCACTGCGCAGGGACAGGGCCCACGAGCAGTACTTC. Translating gives CASSLRRDRAHEQYF. The V and J genes are TRBV18 and TRBJ2-7; 9 bases agree with TRBD1. V trimming: 4 bases; J trimming: 5 bases; junction bases outside the gene matches: 9. Looked up from germline, CDR1 is KGHSH and CDR2 is LQKENI. The CDR3 spans 15 residues. The full variable domain, with the rest looked up from reference TRBV18 and TRBJ2-7, is NAGVMQNPRHLVRRRGQEARLRCSPMKGHSHVYWYRQLPEEGLKFMVYLQKENIIDESGMPKERFSAEFPKEGPSILRIQQVVRGDSAAYFCASSLRRDRAHEQYFGPGTRLTVT.

The chain is built from TRBV5-6 and TRBJ1-2; TRBD1 matches at 7 bases. The CDR3 has 15 residues. Germline V gene data show CDR1 as SGHDT and CDR2 as YYEEEE. The trim removed 2 bases at V and 4 bases at J, leaving 8 bases unmatched. CDR3 amino acids: CASSFNPGQTYGYTF. The DNA of the CDR3 is TGTGCCAGCAGCTTCAATCCGGGACAGACCTATGGCTACACCTTC.

The rearrangement links TRBV7-6 to TRBJ2-3; perhaps TRBD2 as D (7 bases). This CDR3 spans 16 amino acids. The ends were cut back, 5 bases at V and 2 bases at J, with 17 bases in the middle. Germline V CDR1 and CDR2: SGHVS, FNYEAQ. CDR3 sequence reads: CASSPRGRGDTDTQYF. The CDR3 DNA reads TGTGCCAGCAGCCCAAGGGGGAGGGGCGACACAGATACGCAGTATTTT.

On this clone itself: An end of the junction differs from the germline gene, which may be a read error. The genes are TRBV7-9 and TRBJ2-5, with 8 nucleotides matching TRBD2. Germline assignment: CDR1 SEHNR and CDR2 FQNEAQ (reference sequence). This CDR3 is built from 17 residues. For the CDR3, the DNA is TGTTCCAGCAGCTCCCGGGGGGGGCCCCTTCGGAAAGAGACCCAGTACTTC. It yields the protein CSSSSRGGPLRKETQYF.

V usage is TRBV18 and J usage is TRBJ1-2; maybe TRBD1 (6 bases). The ends were cut back, 5 bases at V and 4 bases at J, with 11 bases in the middle. The CDR3 length is 13 residues. Germline values: CDR1 KGHSH, CDR2 LQKENI. CDR3 bases: TGTGCCAGCTCATCGGACAGACTCTATGGCTACACCTTC. Its protein product is CASSSDRLYGYTF.

The chain joins TRBV5-1 to TRBJ1-6; TRBD1 aligns across 7 bases. The germline gives CDR1 SGHRS, CDR2 YFSETQ. The CDR3 loop spans 15 amino acids. V lost 4 bases to trimming and J lost 8 bases; unmatched junction nucleotides: 9. The CDR3 region is CASSLRTGKDSPLHF. CDR3 DNA sequence: TGCGCCAGCAGCCTCCGGACAGGAAAAGATTCACCCCTCCACTTT.

The chain combines TRBV28 with TRBJ1-1; D is ambiguous. The germline gives CDR1 MDHEN, CDR2 SYDVKM. V shed 11 bases and J shed 3 bases, with 16 bases lying between them. This CDR3 has 13 amino acids. Here the CDR3 DNA reads TGTGCCGGTAAACACAACAGCTACACTGAAGCTTTCTTT. This codes for CAGKHNSYTEAFF.

The J gene is TRBJ2-1, the V gene TRBV5-1; TRBD2 is a possible D gene (7 bases). Between the trimmed V and J ends, which lost 1 base and 7 bases, there was a span of 15 bases. The CDR3 runs 15 residues. Germline V gives CDR1 SGHRS, CDR2 YFSETQ. CDR3 in amino acids: CASSLIGGLGNEQFF. CDR3 nucleotide sequence: TGCGCCAGCAGCTTGATCGGGGGGCTGGGGAATGAGCAGTTCTTC. Complete variable domain (other parts from reference TRBV5-1 and TRBJ2-1): KAGVTQTPRYLIKTRGQQVTLSCSPISGHRSVSWYQQTPGQGLQFLFEYFSETQRNKGNFPGRFSGRQFSNSRSEMNVSTLELGDSALYLCASSLIGGLGNEQFFGPGTRLTVL.

This chain uses TRBV5-1 with TRBJ2-2; TRBD2 might be the D (5 bases). Trimming took off 7 bases at V and 8 bases at J, with 21 bases between the two ends. The CDR3 is 15 residues long. The germline V gene encodes CDR1 SGHRS and CDR2 YFSETQ. The CDR3 nucleotides are TGCGCCAGCCAAATGGAGGCCTCCCGTGGTGGGGAGCTGTTTTTT. Translating it yields CASQMEASRGGELFF.